Presented here are 13 T cell receptor beta chains from one specimen sequenced in a study of blood T cells in healthy people across ages. For the second PCR, which ran for about 6 to 12 cycles, a sample-barcoded 5' primer and a J-beta primer mix were used. TCRdb ran MiXCR on the 5' RACE reads and lists one entry per CDR3 protein. Among some 1.4 million distinct CDR3 sequences listed, around two fifths were seen once. The sample taken for sequencing was blood. These receptors were collected from a woman between 18 and 29 years old in good health.

In this sample, this clonotype turned up a few times. The CDR3 bases are TGTGCCAGCTCACCACAGCGGGGCAACCAAGAGACCCAGTACTTC. Protein: CASSPQRGNQETQYF. This chain connects TRBV18 to TRBJ2-5; 7 nucleotides line up with TRBD2. From germline, CDR1 is KGHSH and CDR2 LQKENI. After removal of 1 base from V and 0 bases from J, the junction contained 2 bases not matched to a gene. This CDR3 spans 15 amino acids.

J is TRBJ2-3 and V is TRBV29-1, with a tentative D call TRBD2 (5 bases). With 8 bases removed from V and 0 bases from J, the gap between germline ends came to 9 bases. CDR1 and CDR2 from the germline V gene are SQVTM and ANQGSEA. The CDR3 has 12 residues. In DNA, the CDR3 is TGCAGCATAGGAGGCAGCACAGATACGCAGTATTTT. This encodes CSIGGSTDTQYF.

There are a few counts of this clonotype. The chain links TRBV2 to TRBJ2-1; 10 bases fit TRBD2. The trim removed 4 bases at V and 4 bases at J, leaving 13 bases unmatched. The CDR3 extends over 18 amino acids. Germline loops: CDR1 SNHLY, CDR2 FYNNEI. Here the CDR3 reads CASSAQSFLAGDYNEQFF. The CDR3 nucleotides are TGTGCCAGCAGTGCTCAAAGTTTTCTAGCGGGGGATTACAATGAGCAGTTCTTC. The entire variable domain, with the rest obtained from reference TRBV2 and TRBJ2-1, is as follows: EPEVTQTPSHQVTQMGQEVILRCVPISNHLYFYWYRQILGQKVEFLVSFYNNEISEKSEIFDDQFSVERPDGSNFTLKIRSTKLEDSAMYFCASSAQSFLAGDYNEQFFGPGTRLTVL.

The CDR3 nucleotides read TGTGCCAGCAGTCCCATAGCGGGAGAATCGTACGAGCAGTTCTTC. This gives the protein CASSPIAGESYEQFF. The V call is TRBV6-5, the J call TRBJ2-1, with 9 bases lining up with TRBD2. The CDR3 runs to 15 residues. CDR1 is MNHEY, CDR2 SVGAGI, per germline. The V gene end was trimmed by 5 bases and the J gene end by 10 bases; junction bases not matched to a gene: 12.

CDR3 amino acids: CASSQVRGTSGYEQYF. The CDR3 nucleotides read TGTGCCAGCAGCCAAGTTAGGGGGACTAGTGGCTACGAGCAGTACTTC. The chain uses TRBV3-1 and TRBJ2-7; 8 bases map to TRBD2. CDR3 length: 16 amino acids. The ends lost 1 base at V and 3 bases at J; junction bases unmatched: 8. Looked up from germline, CDR1 is LGHDT and CDR2 is YNNKEL (reference sequence).

In its sample, this clonotype was seen a few times. This chain uses TRBV2 with TRBJ2-1; 7 nucleotides match TRBD2. Trimming at V came to 5 bases and at J to 2 bases, leaving 3 bases not matched to a gene. Germline V lookup: CDR1 SNHLY, CDR2 FYNNEI. This CDR3 contains 14 residues. The CDR3 is CASSYGGAYNEQFF. DNA for the CDR3: TGTGCCAGCAGTTATGGGGGGGCCTACAATGAGCAGTTCTTC.

This sequence joins TRBV6-1 and TRBJ2-3; 8 bases align to TRBD2. The germline V gene encodes CDR1 MNHNS and CDR2 SASEGT. CDR3 length: 14 residues. The junction had 7 bases not matched to a gene; V was cut back by 9 bases and J by 2 bases. The CDR3 reads CASWTSPSTDTQYF. For the CDR3, the DNA is TGTGCCAGTTGGACTAGCCCCTCCACAGATACGCAGTATTTT.

This clonotype was counted between two and nine times. This chain links TRBV6-2 or TRBV6-3 with TRBJ2-3; 10 positions agree with TRBD2. Germline CDR1 MNHEY, CDR2 SVGEGT. J lost 4 bases, V lost 6 bases, and 10 bases had no gene match. The CDR3 contains 16 residues. In nucleotides, the CDR3 is TGTGCCAGCAGGCACGCCGGGACTAGCGTCTCAGATACGCAGTATTTT. The encoded protein is CASRHAGTSVSDTQYF.

The chain is built from TRBV12-3 or TRBV12-4 and TRBJ1-2; D might be TRBD1 (6 bases). The CDR3 extends over 12 amino acids. Trimming cost V 10 bases and J 8 bases, with 17 bases left between them. The CDR3 nucleotides read TGTGCCACCATGAGGCAGGGGCAGGGCTACACCTTC. Translated, it gives CATMRQGQGYTF.

J is TRBJ2-7 and V is TRBV18; TRBD2 matches at 11 bases. Germline trimming cut 5 bases from V and 2 bases from J; bases unmatched to any gene: 5. Germline CDR1 KGHSH, CDR2 LQKENI. CDR3 length: 15 residues. CDR3 region: CASSARLAGPYEQYF. CDR3 bases: TGTGCCAGCTCAGCACGACTAGCGGGACCCTACGAGCAGTACTTC.

This clonotype has a handful of counts. This chain uses TRBV5-1 with TRBJ2-5; D is uncertain. The better agreement between TRBJ2-7 and the DNA end casts doubt on the J call. This CDR3 contains 15 residues. Germline V CDR1 and CDR2: SGHRS, YFSETQ. CDR3 nucleotide sequence: TGCGCCAGCAGCTTGGAGCAGCGACCAGTGAACGAGCAGTACTTC. Its translation: CASSLEQRPVNEQYF.

This sequence joins TRBV5-1 and TRBJ1-2, with TRBD1 identical over 9 bases. This CDR3 comprises 16 residues. The germline gives CDR1 SGHRS, CDR2 YFSETQ. The junction had 7 bases not matched to a gene; V was cut back by 3 bases and J by 1 base. The DNA for the CDR3 is TGCGCCAGCAGCTCGGGGCGACAGGGGGGTAACTATGGCTACACCTTC. It yields the protein CASSSGRQGGNYGYTF.

This clonotype was seen a single time. V gene TRBV20-1 combines with J gene TRBJ2-5; 9 positions match TRBD1. The CDR3 runs 14 residues. With 1 base clipped from V and 5 bases from J, the junction kept 5 bases outside the gene matches. Germline V gene data show CDR1 as DFQATT and CDR2 as SNEGSKA (reference sequence). The CDR3 region is CSARGGQGAETQYF. The CDR3 DNA follows: TGCAGTGCTAGAGGGGGACAGGGAGCGGAGACCCAGTACTTC.